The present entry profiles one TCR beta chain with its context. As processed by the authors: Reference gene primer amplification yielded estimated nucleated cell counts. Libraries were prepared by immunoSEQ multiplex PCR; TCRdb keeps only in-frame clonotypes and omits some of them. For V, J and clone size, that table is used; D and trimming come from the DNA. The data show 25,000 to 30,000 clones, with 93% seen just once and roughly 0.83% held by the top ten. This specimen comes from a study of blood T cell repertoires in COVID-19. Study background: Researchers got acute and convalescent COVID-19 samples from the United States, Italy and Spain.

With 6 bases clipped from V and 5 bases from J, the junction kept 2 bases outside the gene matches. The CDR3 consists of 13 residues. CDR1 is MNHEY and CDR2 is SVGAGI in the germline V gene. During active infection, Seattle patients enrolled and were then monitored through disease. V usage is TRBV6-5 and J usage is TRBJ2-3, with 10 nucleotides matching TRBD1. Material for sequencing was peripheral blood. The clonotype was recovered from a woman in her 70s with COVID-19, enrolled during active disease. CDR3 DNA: TGTGCCAGCAGGGGGACAGGGGTAGATACGCAGTATTTT. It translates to CASRGTGVDTQYF.